This record looks at one T cell receptor (beta chain) sequence and its context. What it binds is unknown. TCRdb re-called the reads through MiXCR, storing one row per CDR3 protein. The table has 450,000 to 650,000 distinct CDR3 sequences, 40% seen once. This record comes from a study of T cell repertoires in cytomegalovirus infection. Trimming at V came to 4 bases and at J to 3 bases, leaving 4 bases not matched to a gene. The CDR3 has 15 residues. Germline lookup yields CDR1 SGHVT and CDR2 SQSDAQ. The receptor was isolated from a human donor in good health (CMV status not recorded). Some clones in this sample may be carry-over from other donors' samples. The sequences come from cultured PBMCs, collected from culture after CMV antigen stimulation. The V gene is TRBV7-4, the J gene TRBJ2-2, with 8 nucleotides matching TRBD1. The CDR3: CASSSLRGHTGELFF. Here the CDR3 DNA reads TGTGCCAGCAGCTCGCTCAGGGGGCACACCGGGGAGCTGTTTTTT.